A single sample is the source of the 3 T cell receptor beta chains below, sequenced in a study of blood T cell repertoires in COVID-19. Data came from immunoSEQ multiplex PCR; TCRdb stores just in-frame clones and leaves some out. The table lists 200,000 to 300,000 clones, about 86% of them singletons. The sequenced material came from peripheral blood. These receptors were obtained from a woman older than 75 with acute or convalescent COVID-19.

The chain recombines TRBV6-5 with TRBJ2-1; 8 nucleotides align to TRBD1. The CDR3 extends over 14 amino acids. Per germline, CDR1 MNHEY and CDR2 SVGAGI. The V segment lost 8 bases and the J segment 7 bases; nucleotides outside the gene matches: 10. In nucleotides, the CDR3 is TGTGCCAGCTCTTGGGACAGGCATAGTAATGAGCAGTTCTTC. This gives the protein CASSWDRHSNEQFF.

The chain combines TRBV24-1 with TRBJ2-5; D not resolved. The CDR3 spans 14 residues. V lost 1 base, J lost 1 base, and 6 bases lay in between. In germline, CDR1 is KGHDR, CDR2 SFDVKD. The CDR3 DNA follows: TGTGCCACCAGTGATTTTGGCAGCCAAGAGACCCAGTACTTC. Translation gives CATSDFGSQETQYF.

This clone was found a few times. This chain connects TRBV5-1 to TRBJ1-2; D perhaps matches TRBD1 (6 bases). Looked up from germline, CDR1 is SGHRS and CDR2 is YFSETQ. The CDR3 has 13 residues. V was cut by 4 bases and J by 8 bases, with 15 bases left in between. DNA of the CDR3: TGCGCCAGCAGCACGACAGGTTTCGCGGGCTACACCTTC. It yields the protein CASSTTGFAGYTF.